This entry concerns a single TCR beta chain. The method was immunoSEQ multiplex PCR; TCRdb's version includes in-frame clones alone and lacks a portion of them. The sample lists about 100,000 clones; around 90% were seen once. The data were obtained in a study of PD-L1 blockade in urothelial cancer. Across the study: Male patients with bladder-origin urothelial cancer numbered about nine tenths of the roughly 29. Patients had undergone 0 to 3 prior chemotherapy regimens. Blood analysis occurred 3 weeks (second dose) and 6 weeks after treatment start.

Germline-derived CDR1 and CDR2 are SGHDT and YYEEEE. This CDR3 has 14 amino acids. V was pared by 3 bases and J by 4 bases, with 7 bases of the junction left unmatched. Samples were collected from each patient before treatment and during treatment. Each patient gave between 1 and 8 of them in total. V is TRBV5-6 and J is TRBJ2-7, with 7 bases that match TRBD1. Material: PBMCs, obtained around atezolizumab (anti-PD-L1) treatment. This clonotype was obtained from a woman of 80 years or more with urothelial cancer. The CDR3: CASSSYGQVYEQYF. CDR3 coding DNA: TGTGCCAGCAGCTCCTATGGACAGGTATACGAGCAGTACTTC. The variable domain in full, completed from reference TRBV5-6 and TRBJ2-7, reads DAGVTQSPTHLIKTRGQQVTLRCSPKSGHDTVSWYQQALGQGPQFIFQYYEEEERQRGNFPDRFSGHQFPNYSSELNVNALLLGDSALYLCASSSYGQVYEQYFGPGTRLTVT.